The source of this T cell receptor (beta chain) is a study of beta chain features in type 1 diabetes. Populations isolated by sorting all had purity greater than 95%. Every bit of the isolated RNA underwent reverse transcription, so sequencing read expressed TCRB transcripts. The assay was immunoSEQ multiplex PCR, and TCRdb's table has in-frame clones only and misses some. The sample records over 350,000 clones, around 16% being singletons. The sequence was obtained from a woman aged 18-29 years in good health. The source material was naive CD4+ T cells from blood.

The CDR3: CASSSTSGTGYEQYF. The CDR3 nucleotides are TGTGCCAGCAGTTCAACTAGCGGGACGGGGTACGAGCAGTACTTC. The chain recombines TRBV27 with TRBJ2-7; TRBD2 matches 10 bases. The CDR3 covers 15 residues. Germline CDR1 reads MNHEY; CDR2 reads SMNVEV (reference sequence). After removal of 4 bases from V and 4 bases from J, the junction contained 7 bases not matched to a gene.